This TCR beta chain is from a study of T-cell reconstitution after alpha-beta-depleted transplantation in children. Trimming cost V 6 bases and J 7 bases, with 16 bases left between them. The CDR3 consists of 13 residues. Germline V gene data show CDR1 as SGHRS and CDR2 as YFSETQ. This clonotype was recorded at least ten times. Unique molecular identifiers featured in how the TCRbeta library was prepared. Using its own MiXCR run on the PCR reads, TCRdb lists one record per CDR3 protein. The data contain more than 150,000 distinct CDR3 sequences, 14% to 15% of them singletons. The sample consisted of PBMCs from the stem cell graft donor, taken from the stem cell graft. The rearrangement links TRBV5-1 to TRBJ1-2, with a tentative D call TRBD1 (5 bases). The TCR comes from a human donor who donated a stem cell graft to a child with acute lymphoblastic leukemia. In DNA form, the CDR3 reads TGCGCCAGCACGGACACCCTAGCAGCTGGCTACACCTTC. Its protein product is CASTDTLAAGYTF.